The clone carrying this T cell receptor beta chain was recorded many times. The antigen is unknown. CDR3 length: 15 amino acids. Germline assignment: CDR1 DFQATT and CDR2 SNEGSKA (reference sequence). The CDR3 regions of TCR beta were amplified from RNA transcripts. The HTBI primer set served for first-round RT-PCR of the TCR CDR3. Each CDR3 protein is one row after TCRdb ran MiXCR on the multiplex PCR reads. Found here are 380,000 or so distinct CDR3 sequences, 11% to 15% of them singletons; the top ten hold around 24%. The diagnostic basis comprised clinical symptoms, serum thyroxine and TRAb, thyroid ultrasound and orbital computed tomography. The PBMCs were taken from more than 8 ml of fresh peripheral blood. This sample is drawn from a study of T cells in Graves' hyperthyroidism and ophthalmopathy. The study, taken as a whole, reports: Stable hyperthyroidism was separated from ophthalmopathy by a model based on 13 V-J features.

The receptor's source is a woman under 40 with Graves' hyperthyroidism. The chain recombines TRBV20-1 with TRBJ2-5; 11 bases line up with TRBD2. Sequencing was performed on blood. CDR3 coding DNA: TGCAGCTTAAATAGCGGGAGGGCCTTCGGGGAGACCCAGTACTTC. It encodes CSLNSGRAFGETQYF.